Listed here are 2 T cell receptor beta chains from one sample, sequenced in a study of a mutant IDH1 vaccine in newly diagnosed glioma (dated by TCRdb to the early 2020s). Library preparation was by the immunoSEQ multiplex PCR assay. The source is immuneACCESS, and TCRdb retained only in-frame sequences with V and J called. Part of the clones is not carried over; for the studies checked, unresolved V genes explain less than half of this, and the remainder is unexplained. The sample table holds 25,000 to 30,000 clones, of which roughly 80% were seen once. Of the sample, over 15% is held by the ten largest clones. No antigen has been identified for these receptors. The time point tag for this specimen amounts to: week 23, last vaccination. Every vaccine dose consisted of 300 ug of a 20-mer mutant IDH1 peptide in Montanide, administered subcutaneously together with topical imiquimod. Sequences were derived from PBMCs, sampled from a glioma patient whose treatment included an IDH1 peptide vaccine. Receptor source: a woman in her twenties or thirties with glioma.

The chain recombines TRBV5-4 with TRBJ1-2; D is undetermined. Trimming took 0 bases from V and 3 from J, leaving 9 bases between them. The germline V gene has CDR1 SGHNT and CDR2 YYREEE (reference sequence). The length of the CDR3 is 14 residues. The CDR3 DNA is TGTGCCAGCAGCTTGGTTGGGCATGACTATGGCTACACCTTC. Its translation is CASSLVGHDYGYTF.

The rearrangement uses TRBV15 and TRBJ2-7; 9 bases align to TRBD1. Germline values: CDR1 LNHNV, CDR2 YYDKDF (reference sequence). The V gene end was trimmed by 3 bases and the J gene end by 3 bases; junction bases not matched to a gene: 3. The length of the CDR3 is 14 residues. CDR3 bases: TGTGCCACCAGCAGGACGGGACAGGGCTACGAGCAGTACTTC. Its protein is CATSRTGQGYEQYF. Variable domain in full (rest from reference TRBV15 and TRBJ2-7): DAMVIQNPRYQVTQFGKPVTLSCSQTLNHNVMYWYQQKSSQAPKLLFHYYDKDFNNEADTPDNFQSRRPNTSFCFLDIRSPGLGDTAMYLCATSRTGQGYEQYFGPGTRLTVT.